Shown below are 23 T cell receptor beta chains from a single sample sequenced in a study of blood T cells in healthy people across ages. The second PCR ran about 6 to 12 cycles with a sample-barcoded 5' primer and J-beta primers. Each CDR3 protein gets one entry after TCRdb re-called the 5' RACE reads with MiXCR. The sample records about 1.6 million distinct CDR3 sequences, about 31% being singletons. Sequencing was done on a sample of blood. The receptors stem from a woman in her 30s in good health.

The table lists this clonotype with a few counts. The rearrangement links TRBV28 to TRBJ1-2; maybe TRBD1 (5 bases). CDR3 size: 14 residues. V dropped 5 bases and J dropped 4 bases, with 14 bases sitting between them. CDR1 MDHEN and CDR2 SYDVKM come from the germline V gene. The CDR3 DNA follows: TGTGCCAGCAGTAAGGGGTTGAGTGCCTATGGCTACACCTTC. It yields the protein CASSKGLSAYGYTF.

This clonotype came up a few times. At one end, the junction sequence differs from germline, possibly due to a read error. The chain couples TRBV5-1 to TRBJ2-3, with 8 positions matching TRBD2. The CDR3 runs to 16 residues. Germline V CDR1 and CDR2: SGHRS, YFSETQ. The CDR3 nucleotides are TGCGCCAGCAGCCCCCCAAGGGCGGGAGGCGCAGATGCGCAGTATTTT. Protein: CASSPPRAGGADAQYF. The variable domain in full, completed from reference TRBV5-1 and TRBJ2-3, reads KAGVTQTPRYLIKTRGQQVTLSCSPISGHRSVSWYQQTPGQGLQFLFEYFSETQRNKGNFPGRFSGRQFSNSRSEMNVSTLELGDSALYLCASSPPRAGGADAQYFGPGTRLTVL.

Comments on this clonotype: A much larger clone lies a single base off, so this may be a read error. The CDR3 loop reads CASSVGGAKETRYF. Here the CDR3 DNA reads TGTGCCAGCAGCGTCGGGGGGGCGAAAGAGACCCGGTACTTC. This chain links TRBV7-2 with TRBJ2-5; 8 nucleotides line up with TRBD2. CDR1 and CDR2 (germline): SGHTA, FQGNSA. There are 14 residues in the CDR3.

The V gene is TRBV5-5, the J gene TRBJ2-7, with D possibly matching TRBD1 (5 bases). Germline-derived CDR1 and CDR2 are SGHKS and YYEKEE (reference sequence). The CDR3 consists of 17 residues. Trimming cost V 3 bases and J 6 bases, with 25 bases left between them. This chain's CDR3 is CASSSWVRGSRAGEQYF. DNA for the CDR3: TGTGCCAGCAGCTCCTGGGTTAGGGGCAGTCGGGCCGGCGAGCAGTACTTC.

This clonotype was picked up a small number of times. The gene calls are TRBV29-1 and TRBJ2-2; D is uncertain. The CDR3 is made up of 16 amino acids. Trimming removed 2 bases at V and 1 base at J, with 14 bases between. CDR1 and CDR2 from the germline V gene are SQVTM and ANQGSEA. The CDR3 DNA sequence: TGCAGCGTTGAATACCGCAGGTCGGGGAACACCGGGGAGCTGTTTTTT. The encoded protein is CSVEYRRSGNTGELFF.

V usage is TRBV30 and J usage is TRBJ1-4, with unresolved D. CDR1 GTSNPN and CDR2 SVGIG come from the germline V gene (reference sequence). Trimming took off 2 bases at V and 0 bases at J, with 13 bases between the two ends. The CDR3 is 16 amino acids. CDR3 sequence reads: CAWSPPSRTTNEKLFF. As DNA, the CDR3 is TGTGCCTGGAGTCCACCCAGCAGGACAACTAATGAAAAACTGTTTTTT. The complete variable domain, with remaining parts taken from reference TRBV30 and TRBJ1-4, reads SQTIHQWPATLVQPVGSPLSLECTVEGTSNPNLYWYRQAAGRGLQLLFYSVGIGQISSEVPQNLSASRPQDRQFILSSKKLLLSDSGFYLCAWSPPSRTTNEKLFFGSGTQLSVL.

This clonotype occurred a few times. The J gene is TRBJ1-2, the V gene TRBV9, with D tentatively TRBD1 (5 bases). CDR3 length: 13 amino acids. Germline V CDR1 and CDR2: SGDLS, YYNGEE. V lost 4 bases and J lost 6, with 13 bases in between. CDR3 amino acids: CASSHGDGDGYTF. The DNA of the CDR3 is TGTGCCAGCAGCCACGGGGACGGGGATGGCTACACCTTC. Drawing the rest from reference TRBV9 and TRBJ1-2, the complete variable domain is DSGVTQTPKHLITATGQRVTLRCSPRSGDLSVYWYQQSLDQGLQFLIQYYNGEERAKGNILERFSAQQFPDLHSELNLSSLELGDSALYFCASSHGDGDGYTFGSGTRLTVV.

V and J are TRBV20-1 and TRBJ2-5; 11 bases align to TRBD2. CDR3 length equals 18 residues. The germline V gene encodes CDR1 DFQATT and CDR2 SNEGSKA (reference sequence). Losses at the gene ends were 0 bases for V and 1 base for J; bases not matched to a gene: 10. The CDR3 DNA is TGCAGTGCTAGAGATGTGGTTCCGACTAGCGGGGCCCAAGAGACCCAGTACTTC. As protein: CSARDVVPTSGAQETQYF.

This clonotype was counted a few times. J is TRBJ2-7 and V is TRBV20-1; D is possibly TRBD2 (5 bases). The CDR3 length is 12 residues. Looked up from germline, CDR1 is DFQATT and CDR2 is SNEGSKA (reference sequence). With 4 bases removed from V and 0 bases from J, the gap between germline ends came to 7 bases. The CDR3 here is CSATRDSYEQYF. CDR3 sequence (DNA): TGCAGTGCTACCCGGGACTCCTACGAGCAGTACTTC.

This clonotype was detected many times. The V call is TRBV10-2, the J call TRBJ1-5; 10 nucleotides line up with TRBD1. This CDR3 has 13 amino acids. Per the germline V gene, CDR1 is WSHSY and CDR2 is SAAADI. V gave up 5 bases and J gave up 7 bases; unmatched junction bases: 2. The CDR3 protein is CASSPGQGQPQHF. CDR3 in DNA: TGCGCCAGCAGTCCGGGACAGGGGCAGCCCCAGCATTTT.

This clonotype was seen just once. V and J are TRBV4-2 and TRBJ2-7; 7 bases match TRBD2. The length of the CDR3 is 16 residues. The trim removed 6 bases at V and 2 bases at J, leaving 13 bases unmatched. The germline gives CDR1 LGHNA, CDR2 YNFKEQ. The CDR3 is CASSPQGSGVTYEQYF. CDR3 DNA sequence: TGTGCCAGCAGTCCCCAAGGAAGCGGGGTAACCTACGAGCAGTACTTC.

V and J are TRBV20-1 and TRBJ2-1; 9 bases map to TRBD2. V lost 5 bases, J lost 4 bases, and 24 bases stayed unmatched. The germline gives CDR1 DFQATT, CDR2 SNEGSKA (reference sequence). CDR3 size: 20 residues. The CDR3 is CSAHKWGGRTGAGGYNEQFF. The CDR3 DNA is TGCAGTGCTCATAAGTGGGGTGGCAGGACAGGAGCGGGAGGTTACAATGAGCAGTTCTTC.

This chain connects TRBV28 to TRBJ1-2; 8 bases are a match to TRBD1. In germline, CDR1 is MDHEN, CDR2 SYDVKM. This CDR3 comprises 14 residues. Unmatched junction bases numbered 12, after V lost 8 bases and J lost 7 bases. CDR3 sequence reads: CASRVRDRTAGYTF. As DNA, the CDR3 is TGTGCCAGCCGAGTCCGGGACAGGACGGCTGGCTACACCTTC.

At least ten counts were recorded for this clonotype. The chain employs TRBV29-1 and TRBJ1-2; TRBD1 agrees at 9 bases. CDR1 is SQVTM, CDR2 ANQGSEA, per germline. With 6 bases clipped from V and 8 bases from J, the junction kept 4 bases outside the gene matches. This CDR3 comprises 11 residues. The CDR3 DNA sequence: TGCAGCGTAGGACAGGGGTTCGGCTACACCTTC. It encodes CSVGQGFGYTF.

The rearrangement links TRBV20-1 to TRBJ2-5, with 9 bases identical to TRBD1. This CDR3 has 16 residues. The germline V gene has CDR1 DFQATT and CDR2 SNEGSKA (reference sequence). The ends lost 6 bases at V and 5 bases at J; junction bases unmatched: 16. CDR3 region: CSAIPITGGNAETQYF. CDR3 in DNA: TGCAGTGCCATTCCCATAACAGGGGGCAATGCTGAGACCCAGTACTTC.

The chain carries TRBV28 and TRBJ2-1, with D perhaps matching TRBD1 or TRBD2 (5 bases each). This CDR3 contains 15 residues. Germline loops: CDR1 MDHEN, CDR2 SYDVKM. V gave up 3 bases and J gave up 10 bases, with 19 bases separating them. The DNA of the CDR3 is TGTGCCAGCAGTTTCCCCGGGGCTAGCTTAATGGAGCAGTTCTTC. Residues: CASSFPGASLMEQFF.

The J gene is TRBJ2-5, the V gene TRBV11-2; the D gene is possibly TRBD2 (5 bases). The germline V gene has CDR1 SGHAT and CDR2 FQNNGV. V lost 5 bases to trimming and J lost 2 bases, with 12 bases between them. The length of the CDR3 is 14 residues. This CDR3 is CASSPTWRQETQYF. The CDR3 DNA reads as TGTGCCAGCAGCCCGACGTGGAGGCAAGAGACCCAGTACTTC.

This chain links TRBV7-6 with TRBJ1-3, with D possibly TRBD1 on 6 matching bases. The CDR3 contains 15 residues. Germline V lookup: CDR1 SGHVS, CDR2 FNYEAQ. Deletions cut 3 bases from V and 4 bases from J, with 13 bases between. CDR3 sequence: CASSFHRTVGNTIYF. In nucleotides, the CDR3 is TGTGCCAGCAGCTTTCATCGGACAGTCGGAAACACCATATATTTT.

The CDR3 region is CAEFIRPQHF. In DNA form, the CDR3 reads TGTGCCGAATTCATCCGGCCCCAGCATTTT. The V call is TRBV7-3, the J call TRBJ1-5, with unresolved D. The V and J ends lost 11 bases and 9 bases respectively, with 11 bases between them. Germline CDR1 and CDR2: SGHTA and FQGTGA. The CDR3 spans 10 residues.

This clonotype was recorded a few times. V and J are TRBV20-1 and TRBJ2-5; 16 bases match TRBD2. The CDR3 extends over 22 amino acids. From germline, CDR1 is DFQATT and CDR2 SNEGSKA (reference sequence). J gave up 1 base and V 3 bases, and 20 bases lay outside the gene matches. CDR3 coding DNA: TGCAGTGCTAGGGGCCTCGCGCTCGGTGGGACTAGCGGGAGGGCCTCCCAAGAGACCCAGTACTTC. Protein: CSARGLALGGTSGRASQETQYF.

This clonotype has more than one count but fewer than ten. The chain combines TRBV6-1 with TRBJ2-1, with a possible D match to TRBD2 (7 bases). CDR3 length equals 16 residues. Per the germline V gene, CDR1 is MNHNS and CDR2 is SASEGT. V lost 1 base and J 3 bases, leaving 13 bases between the germline ends. CDR3 coding DNA: TGTGCCAGCAGTGAAGTATTGCGGGGGCTCTACAATGAGCAGTTCTTC. Amino acid sequence: CASSEVLRGLYNEQFF.

Only one count was recorded for this clonotype. CDR3 protein: CANRSYSTSSYEQYF. Here the CDR3 DNA reads TGTGCCAACAGATCCTATTCCACAAGCTCCTACGAGCAGTACTTC. This chain joins TRBV6-1 and TRBJ2-7; D is unresolved. With 10 bases removed from V and 0 bases from J, the gap between germline ends came to 19 bases. CDR1 is MNHNS, CDR2 SASEGT, per germline. The CDR3 loop spans 15 amino acids.

In this sample, this clonotype turned up once. This chain links TRBV7-9 with TRBJ2-5, with a weak D call TRBD1 (5 bases). The CDR3 runs to 15 residues. Germline CDR1 is SEHNR and CDR2 is FQNEAQ (reference sequence). Trimming pared 5 bases from V and 1 base from J, leaving 14 bases between. CDR3 DNA sequence: TGTGCCAGCAGCCCCCCAGGGTGGGGCCAAGAGACCCAGTACTTC. Translated, it gives CASSPPGWGQETQYF.